This T cell receptor (beta chain) emerged from a study of graft-versus-host responses after intestinal transplantation. Sequenced by immunoSEQ multiplex PCR; TCRdb stores in-frame clones only, minus some. The table records about 90,000 clones, 90% to 95% of them present only once. V was shortened by 7 bases and J by 4 bases, with 8 bases between the two germline ends. CDR3 length: 11 amino acids. Germline lookup yields CDR1 LNHDA and CDR2 SQIVND (reference sequence). The study, taken as a whole, reports: In patients with graft-donor T cell macrochimerism, allograft graft-versus-host to host-versus-graft clonal ratios were high. The authors found GvH clones in recipient marrow, some appearing first in ileum or blood.

Note on this clone: Its antigen is unidentified.

This chain uses TRBV19 with TRBJ2-7; D unresolved. This receptor was obtained from a human donor who was the organ donor for an intestinal transplant. The specimen was unstimulated CD8+ T cells sorted from spleen or lymph node cells, collected before transplant. CDR3 amino acids: CASMGHYEQYF. Here the CDR3 DNA reads TGTGCCAGTATGGGCCATTACGAGCAGTACTTC.